The next 32 T cell receptor beta chains were all read from a single sample in a study of blood T cell repertoires in COVID-19. Clones were sequenced by immunoSEQ multiplex PCR, and TCRdb holds only the in-frame ones, with some missing. The data hold some 77,000 clones, with roughly 76% observed a single time. Sequences were obtained from peripheral blood. These receptors were collected from a woman in her 70s with acute or convalescent COVID-19.

The chain is built from TRBV7-2 and TRBJ2-3; 8 positions agree with TRBD2. The ends lost 7 bases at V and 4 bases at J; junction bases unmatched: 7. This CDR3 region has 14 residues. CDR1 is SGHTA, CDR2 FQGNSA, per germline. CDR3 amino acids: CASNGRAGADTQYF. Written as DNA, the CDR3 is TGTGCCAGCAACGGGAGGGCCGGGGCAGATACGCAGTATTTT.

This clone was detected only once. V and J are TRBV5-5 and TRBJ1-2, with D possibly TRBD1 on 6 matching bases. Germline values: CDR1 SGHKS, CDR2 YYEKEE (reference sequence). Between the trimmed V and J ends, which lost 0 bases and 0 bases, there was a span of 15 bases. CDR3 length: 17 residues. The CDR3 coding sequence is TGTGCCAGCAGCTTGGGATCTCGGACAGCCCCTAACTATGGCTACACCTTC. Translated: CASSLGSRTAPNYGYTF.

The V and J genes are TRBV30 and TRBJ2-3, with TRBD1 matching 9 bases. Germline V gene lookup returns CDR1 GTSNPN and CDR2 SVGIG (reference sequence). The ends lost 2 bases at V and 5 bases at J; junction bases unmatched: 5. The CDR3 is 14 amino acids. CDR3 sequence (DNA): TGTGCCTGGAGTCCGGGACAGGGTTTAGATACGCAGTATTTT. As protein: CAWSPGQGLDTQYF.

This clone appeared a single time. The rearrangement joins TRBV5-1 to TRBJ2-1; D perhaps matches TRBD1 (6 bases). The CDR3 is 13 residues long. Germline V gene lookup returns CDR1 SGHRS and CDR2 YFSETQ. The V end lost 4 bases, the J end lost 10 bases, and 15 bases lay between the germline ends. In DNA, the CDR3 is TGCGCCAGCAGCAACCCACCCGGGACAGAGCAGTTCTTC. Its protein is CASSNPPGTEQFF.

Regarding this clone: A read error may produce the germline difference seen at one junction end. The rearrangement joins TRBV5-6 to TRBJ2-7; TRBD2 might be the D (5 bases). From germline, CDR1 is SGHDT and CDR2 YYEEEE. The CDR3 spans 14 residues. CDR3 sequence (DNA): TGTGCCAGCAGCTTGTGGCTACCTACGAGGGATAGGGACTTC. It encodes CASSLWLPTRDRDF.

This sequence joins TRBV7-2 and TRBJ1-5; TRBD1 matches at 7 bases. After removal of 5 bases from V and 6 bases from J, the junction contained 4 bases not matched to a gene. The CDR3 runs to 13 residues. Germline CDR1 and CDR2: SGHTA and FQGNSA. CDR3 in amino acids: CASSPGTVQPQHF. In nucleotides, the CDR3 is TGTGCCAGCAGCCCCGGGACAGTTCAGCCCCAGCATTTT.

This clone was seen a handful of times. V usage is TRBV10-1 and J usage is TRBJ1-6; 11 bases map to TRBD1. The CDR3 spans 15 residues. V lost 4 bases, J lost 10 bases, and 6 bases stayed unmatched. The V gene's germline CDR1 is WNHNN and CDR2 SYGVQD (reference sequence). The CDR3 sequence is CASSAAGQGGSPLHF. The DNA for the CDR3 is TGCGCCAGCAGTGCCGCGGGACAGGGGGGATCACCCCTCCACTTT.

J is TRBJ1-6 and V is TRBV7-9; D is possibly TRBD1 (6 bases). CDR1 is SEHNR and CDR2 is FQNEAQ in the germline V gene (reference sequence). The CDR3 sequence is 14 residues long. Deletions cut 6 bases from V and 10 bases from J, with 16 bases between. The CDR3 coding sequence is TGTGCCAGCAGACGGGGGGGGACACGCTCACCCCTCCACTTT. Translation: CASRRGGTRSPLHF.

CDR3 sequence: CASSQGVAGGTNQPQHF. CDR3 DNA sequence: TGTGCCAGCAGCCAAGGGGTGGCAGGGGGAACTAATCAGCCCCAGCATTTT. The rearrangement uses TRBV4-2 and TRBJ1-5; TRBD1 matches 7 bases. The V gene end was trimmed by 1 base and the J gene end by 4 bases; junction bases not matched to a gene: 10. Germline V gene lookup returns CDR1 LGHNA and CDR2 YNFKEQ. The CDR3 extends over 17 amino acids.

The V and J genes are TRBV27 and TRBJ1-1, with 7 bases lining up with TRBD1. J gave up 8 bases and V 3 bases, and 15 bases lay outside the gene matches. From germline, CDR1 is MNHEY and CDR2 SMNVEV (reference sequence). CDR3 length: 16 residues. The CDR3 sequence is CASSFSFQGGKIEAFF. The DNA of the CDR3 is TGTGCCAGCAGTTTCTCCTTCCAGGGGGGAAAAATAGAAGCTTTCTTT.

This chain connects TRBV27 to TRBJ1-2; 10 positions agree with TRBD1. This CDR3 spans 15 amino acids. CDR1 and CDR2 from the germline V gene are MNHEY and SMNVEV (reference sequence). V lost 6 bases, J lost 8 bases, and 12 bases stayed unmatched. CDR3 region: CASSPGTGAPIGYTF. The CDR3 DNA follows: TGTGCCAGCAGCCCCGGGACAGGGGCACCTATCGGCTACACCTTC.

V usage is TRBV6-2 or TRBV6-3 and J usage is TRBJ2-7; maybe TRBD2 (6 bases). CDR1 is MNHEY and CDR2 is SVGEGT in the germline V gene. The CDR3 consists of 14 residues. V gave up 5 bases and J gave up 3 bases, with 14 bases separating them. For the CDR3, the DNA is TGTGCCAGCAGTCCCACGGGGAGGCTCTACGAGCAGTACTTC. As protein: CASSPTGRLYEQYF.

This clone has more than one count but fewer than ten. The rearrangement links TRBV27 to TRBJ2-7, with 12 bases that match TRBD2. The CDR3 length is 17 residues. The germline gives CDR1 MNHEY, CDR2 SMNVEV (reference sequence). Trimming cost V 5 bases and J 3 bases; bases outside gene matches: 11. As DNA, the CDR3 is TGTGCCAGCAGTCGCCGCCGGGGACTAGCGGGCCACTACGAGCAGTACTTC. This gives the protein CASSRRRGLAGHYEQYF.

This clone was seen a few times. The chain carries TRBV27 and TRBJ2-5; D is unresolved. Per the germline V gene, CDR1 is MNHEY and CDR2 is SMNVEV (reference sequence). CDR3 length: 12 amino acids. Trimming cost V 10 bases and J 4 bases, with 13 bases left between them. In DNA form, the CDR3 reads TGTGCCACCGGTCGACAAACAGAGACCCAGTACTTC. Encoded protein: CATGRQTETQYF.

V gene TRBV27 combines with J gene TRBJ2-7, with TRBD2 matching 11 bases. Looked up from germline, CDR1 is MNHEY and CDR2 is SMNVEV (reference sequence). This CDR3 region has 15 residues. Trimming at V came to 5 bases and at J to 2 bases, leaving 5 bases not matched to a gene. In nucleotides, the CDR3 is TGTGCCAGCAGTGCCCTAGCGGGAGGCCCCTACGAGCAGTACTTC. The encoded protein is CASSALAGGPYEQYF.

This clone has a handful of counts. The chain has TRBV7-8 and TRBJ2-7; D is possibly TRBD1 (5 bases). The CDR3 covers 13 residues. Germline lookup yields CDR1 SGHVS and CDR2 FQNEAQ. The V and J ends lost 2 bases and 9 bases respectively, with 14 bases between them. In DNA form, the CDR3 reads TGTGCCAGCAGCTTAACGGACATACTCGGGCAGTACTTC. It specifies CASSLTDILGQYF.

There are a few counts of this clone. This chain connects TRBV19 to TRBJ2-5; TRBD1 matches 11 bases. Trimming removed 2 bases from V and 5 bases from J; junction bases left unmatched: 7. This CDR3 is 16 amino acids long. CDR1 and CDR2 (germline): LNHDA, SQIVND (reference sequence). CDR3 in amino acids: CASSILRTGGYETQYF. CDR3 coding DNA: TGTGCCAGTAGTATACTACGGACAGGGGGCTACGAGACCCAGTACTTC.

The chain joins TRBV5-4 to TRBJ1-2; D gene unclear. Germline V gene lookup returns CDR1 SGHNT and CDR2 YYREEE (reference sequence). The CDR3 runs 16 residues. V lost 0 bases and J 0 bases, leaving 12 bases between the germline ends. This CDR3 is CASSLEQVVANYGYTF. The DNA of the CDR3 is TGTGCCAGCAGCTTGGAGCAGGTCGTAGCTAACTATGGCTACACCTTC.

The chain employs TRBV11-1 and TRBJ1-4; 9 bases match TRBD1. The CDR3 is made up of 15 amino acids. Germline trimming cut 4 bases from V and 8 bases from J; bases unmatched to any gene: 8. CDR1 is SGHAT, CDR2 FQDESV, per germline (reference sequence). Here the CDR3 reads CASSSSTGGNEKLFF. CDR3 bases: TGTGCCAGCAGCTCGTCGACAGGGGGGAACGAAAAACTGTTTTTT. Variable domain in full (rest from reference TRBV11-1 and TRBJ1-4): EAEVAQSPRYKITEKSQAVAFWCDPISGHATLYWYRQILGQGPELLVQFQDESVVDDSQLPKDRFSAERLKGVDSTLKIQPAELGDSAMYLCASSSSTGGNEKLFFGSGTQLSVL.

The V gene is TRBV6-4, the J gene TRBJ2-7; D remains unclear. Germline V gives CDR1 MRHNA, CDR2 SNTAGT. The CDR3 has 14 residues. V was shortened by 2 bases and J by 1 base, with 9 bases between the two germline ends. The DNA of the CDR3 is TGTGCCAGCAGTGACGACTTCCTATCCTACGAGCAGTACTTC. This translates into CASSDDFLSYEQYF.

The V and J genes are TRBV19 and TRBJ1-1, with a tentative D call TRBD1 (5 bases). The germline gives CDR1 LNHDA, CDR2 SQIVND (reference sequence). V was pared by 2 bases and J by 6 bases, with 16 bases between. The CDR3 runs to 15 residues. Here the CDR3 DNA reads TGTGCCAGTAGTATATTCAGGACAAGTGCCCCTGAAGCTTTCTTT. It specifies CASSIFRTSAPEAFF. The full variable domain, with the rest looked up from reference TRBV19 and TRBJ1-1, is DGGITQSPKYLFRKEGQNVTLSCEQNLNHDAMYWYRQDPGQGLRLIYYSQIVNDFQKGDIAEGYSVSREKKESFPLTVTSAQKNPTAFYLCASSIFRTSAPEAFFGQGTRLTVV.

The rearrangement uses TRBV3-1 (or the pseudogene TRBV3-2) and TRBJ2-3; D is unresolved. Trimming took 0 bases from V and 2 from J, leaving 12 bases between them. The CDR3 spans 16 residues. Germline CDR1 is LGHDT and CDR2 is YNNKEL (reference sequence). The CDR3 spells CASSQEARSDTDTQYF. CDR3 in DNA: TGTGCCAGCAGCCAAGAGGCTAGGTCCGACACAGATACGCAGTATTTT.

The V gene is TRBV2, the J gene TRBJ2-5, with 10 positions matching TRBD1. J was trimmed by 5 bases and V by 4 bases; bases with no gene match: 4. Germline CDR1 is SNHLY and CDR2 is FYNNEI. The CDR3 is made up of 14 amino acids. CDR3 bases: TGTGCCAGCAGTGGACAGGGGGCTAAGGAGACCCAGTACTTC. This sequence encodes CASSGQGAKETQYF.

This clone was counted once. This sequence joins TRBV18 and TRBJ2-3, with 7 bases fitting TRBD1. V was clipped by 1 base and J by 4 bases; unmatched bases: 8. CDR1 is KGHSH, CDR2 LQKENI, per germline. The CDR3 sequence is 16 residues long. CDR3 in amino acids: CASSPLGRGRADTQYF. The CDR3 nucleotides are TGTGCCAGCTCACCACTGGGAAGGGGGCGAGCAGATACGCAGTATTTT. Drawing the rest from reference TRBV18 and TRBJ2-3, the complete variable domain is NAGVMQNPRHLVRRRGQEARLRCSPMKGHSHVYWYRQLPEEGLKFMVYLQKENIIDESGMPKERFSAEFPKEGPSILRIQQVVRGDSAAYFCASSPLGRGRADTQYFGPGTRLTVL.

This chain joins TRBV6-2 or TRBV6-3 and TRBJ1-4, with 7 bases aligning to TRBD1. Losses at the gene ends were 2 bases for V and 8 bases for J; bases not matched to a gene: 11. The CDR3 is 16 residues long. Germline lookup yields CDR1 MNHEY and CDR2 SVGEGT. CDR3 DNA sequence: TGTGCCAGCAGTTACCCGACAGGGTCCCTCCAGGAAAAACTGTTTTTT. Translation: CASSYPTGSLQEKLFF.

Concerning this clone itself: Other DNA sequences in this sample translate to the same CDR3. J is TRBJ1-5 and V is TRBV28, with D maybe TRBD1 (6 bases). Trimming left V 3 bases short and J 2 bases short, with 11 bases between. Germline CDR1 is MDHEN and CDR2 is SYDVKM. The CDR3 runs 15 residues. The DNA of the CDR3 is TGTGCCAGCAGTTTCCAGGGGCCCCGCAATCAGCCCCAGCATTTT. It codes for CASSFQGPRNQPQHF.

J is TRBJ2-1 and V is TRBV19; 12 bases are a match to TRBD2. The V gene end was trimmed by 8 bases and the J gene end by 7 bases; junction bases not matched to a gene: 9. The length of the CDR3 is 15 residues. Looked up from germline, CDR1 is LNHDA and CDR2 is SQIVND (reference sequence). The CDR3 coding sequence is TGTGCCAGTTCGCTAGCGGGAGGGCATAAAAATGAGCAGTTCTTC. Residues: CASSLAGGHKNEQFF.

The chain combines TRBV3-1 (or the pseudogene TRBV3-2) with TRBJ1-4, with a possible D match to TRBD1 (5 bases). V gave up 5 bases and J gave up 8 bases, with 21 bases separating them. CDR1 is LGHDT and CDR2 is YNNKEL in the germline V gene (reference sequence). The CDR3 contains 16 residues. CDR3 nucleotide sequence: TGTGCCAGCAGCAATTTCGGGGGAGGGATGGAAGAAAAACTGTTTTTT. Translation gives CASSNFGGGMEEKLFF.

This chain joins TRBV2 and TRBJ2-1; 7 bases align to TRBD1. The germline V gene has CDR1 SNHLY and CDR2 FYNNEI. There are 12 residues in the CDR3. Trimming removed 2 bases from V and 14 bases from J; junction bases left unmatched: 6. The CDR3 protein is CASSERRQGKFF. CDR3 DNA sequence: TGTGCCAGCAGTGAACGGAGACAGGGAAAGTTCTTC. Based on the CDR3 plus reference TRBV2 and TRBJ2-1, the full variable domain is EPEVTQTPSHQVTQMGQEVILRCVPISNHLYFYWYRQILGQKVEFLVSFYNNEISEKSEIFDDQFSVERPDGSNFTLKIRSTKLEDSAMYFCASSERRQGKFFGPGTRLTVL.

The V gene is TRBV19, the J gene TRBJ1-5; 9 positions agree with TRBD1. J was trimmed by 7 bases and V by 7 bases; bases with no gene match: 8. Looked up from germline, CDR1 is LNHDA and CDR2 is SQIVND (reference sequence). This CDR3 comprises 14 residues. The CDR3 sequence: CASTLTGGEQPQHF. DNA for the CDR3: TGTGCCAGTACCCTGACAGGGGGTGAACAGCCCCAGCATTTT.

The J gene is TRBJ1-3, the V gene TRBV6-6; 7 bases agree with TRBD1. CDR3 length: 16 amino acids. The germline gives CDR1 MNHNY, CDR2 SVGAGI (reference sequence). V dropped 0 bases and J dropped 4; count of bases not matched to a gene: 6. CDR3 in amino acids: CASSYSRGGAGNTIYF. DNA for the CDR3: TGTGCCAGCAGTTACTCGAGAGGGGGCGCCGGAAACACCATATATTTT.

This chain joins TRBV6-5 and TRBJ1-1, with D uncertain. V was trimmed by 8 bases and J by 1 base, leaving 5 bases between them. The germline CDR1 and CDR2 sequences are MNHEY and SVGAGI. The CDR3 has 11 amino acids. CDR3 loop: CASQENTEAFF. The CDR3 region has the DNA TGTGCCAGCCAGGAGAACACTGAAGCTTTCTTT.